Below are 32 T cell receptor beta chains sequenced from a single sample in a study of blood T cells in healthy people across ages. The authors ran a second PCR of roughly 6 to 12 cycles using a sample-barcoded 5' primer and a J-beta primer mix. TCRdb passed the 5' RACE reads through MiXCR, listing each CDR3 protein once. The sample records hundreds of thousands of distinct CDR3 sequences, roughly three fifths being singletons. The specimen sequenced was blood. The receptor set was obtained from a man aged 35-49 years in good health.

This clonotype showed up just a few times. The CDR3 region has the DNA TGCAGTGCTAGAGGGGGCGGGAGTGGCACAGATACGCAGTATTTT. Translation: CSARGGGSGTDTQYF. The chain combines TRBV20-1 with TRBJ2-3; 7 positions match TRBD2. The V and J ends lost 1 base and 1 base, in that order; junction bases with no gene match: 5. Per germline, CDR1 DFQATT and CDR2 SNEGSKA (reference sequence). The CDR3 is made up of 15 amino acids.

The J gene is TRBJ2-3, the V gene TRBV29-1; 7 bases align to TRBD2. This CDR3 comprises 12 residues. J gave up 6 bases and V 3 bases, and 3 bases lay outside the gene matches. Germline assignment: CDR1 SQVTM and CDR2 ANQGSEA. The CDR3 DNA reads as TGCAGCGTTGACCTGGGGGGGGATACGCAGTATTTT. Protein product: CSVDLGGDTQYF.

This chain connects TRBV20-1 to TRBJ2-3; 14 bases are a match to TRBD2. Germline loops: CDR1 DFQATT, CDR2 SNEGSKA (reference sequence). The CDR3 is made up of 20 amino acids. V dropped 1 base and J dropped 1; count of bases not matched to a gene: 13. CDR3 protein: CSARAQGLAGVGGGTDTQYF. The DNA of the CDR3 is TGCAGTGCTAGAGCGCAGGGACTAGCGGGAGTCGGGGGGGGCACAGATACGCAGTATTTT.

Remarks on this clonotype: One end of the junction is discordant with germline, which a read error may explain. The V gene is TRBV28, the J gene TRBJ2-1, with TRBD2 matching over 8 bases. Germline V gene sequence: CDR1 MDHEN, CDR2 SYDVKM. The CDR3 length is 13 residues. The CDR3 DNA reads TGTGCCTCCAGGCGGGAGGAGTACAAGGAGCAGTTCTTC. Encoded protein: CASRREEYKEQFF.

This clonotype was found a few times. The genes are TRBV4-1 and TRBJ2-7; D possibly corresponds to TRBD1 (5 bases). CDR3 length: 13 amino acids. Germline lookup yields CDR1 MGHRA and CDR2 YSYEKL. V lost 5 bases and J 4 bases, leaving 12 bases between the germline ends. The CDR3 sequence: CASSRGIYYEQYF. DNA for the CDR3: TGCGCCAGCAGCAGGGGAATCTATTACGAGCAGTACTTC.

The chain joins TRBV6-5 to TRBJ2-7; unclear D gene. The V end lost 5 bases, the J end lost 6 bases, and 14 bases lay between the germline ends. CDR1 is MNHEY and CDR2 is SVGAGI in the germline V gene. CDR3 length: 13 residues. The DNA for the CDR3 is TGTGCCAGCAGTACACATGGCGTGGGCGAGCAGTACTTC. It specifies CASSTHGVGEQYF.

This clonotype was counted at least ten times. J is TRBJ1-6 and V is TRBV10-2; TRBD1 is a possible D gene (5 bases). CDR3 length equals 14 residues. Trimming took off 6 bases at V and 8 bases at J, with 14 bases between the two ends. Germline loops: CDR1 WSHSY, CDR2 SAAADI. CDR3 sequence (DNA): TGCGCCAGCAGCCCGACTACGGGGCATTCACCCCTCCACTTT. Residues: CASSPTTGHSPLHF.

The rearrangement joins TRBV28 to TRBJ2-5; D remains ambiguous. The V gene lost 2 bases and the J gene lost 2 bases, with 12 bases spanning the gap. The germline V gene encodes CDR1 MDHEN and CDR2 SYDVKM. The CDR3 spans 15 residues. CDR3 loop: CASSLRRAIQETQYF. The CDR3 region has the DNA TGTGCCAGCAGTTTACGTCGGGCTATACAAGAGACCCAGTACTTC. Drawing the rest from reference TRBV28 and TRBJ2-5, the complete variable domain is DVKVTQSSRYLVKRTGEKVFLECVQDMDHENMFWYRQDPGLGLRLIYFSYDVKMKEKGDIPEGYSVSREKKERFSLILESASTNQTSMYLCASSLRRAIQETQYFGPGTRLLVL.

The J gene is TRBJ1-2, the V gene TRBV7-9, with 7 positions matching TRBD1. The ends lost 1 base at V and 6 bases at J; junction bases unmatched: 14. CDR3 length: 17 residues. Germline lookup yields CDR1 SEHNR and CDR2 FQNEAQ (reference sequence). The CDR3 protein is CASSLEGAAGGWNGYTF. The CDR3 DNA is TGTGCCAGCAGCTTAGAAGGTGCGGCAGGGGGGTGGAATGGCTACACCTTC. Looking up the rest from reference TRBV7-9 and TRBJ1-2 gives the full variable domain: DTGVSQNPRHKITKRGQNVTFRCDPISEHNRLYWYRQTLGQGPEFLTYFQNEAQLEKSRLLSDRFSAERPKGSFSTLEIQRTEQGDSAMYLCASSLEGAAGGWNGYTFGSGTRLTVV.

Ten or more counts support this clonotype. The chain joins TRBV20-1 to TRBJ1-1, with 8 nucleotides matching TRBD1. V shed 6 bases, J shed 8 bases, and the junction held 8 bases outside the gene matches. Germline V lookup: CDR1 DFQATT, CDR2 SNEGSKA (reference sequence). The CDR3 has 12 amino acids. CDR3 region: CSAAKGQGEAFF. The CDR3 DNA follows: TGCAGTGCCGCGAAAGGACAGGGAGAAGCTTTCTTT.

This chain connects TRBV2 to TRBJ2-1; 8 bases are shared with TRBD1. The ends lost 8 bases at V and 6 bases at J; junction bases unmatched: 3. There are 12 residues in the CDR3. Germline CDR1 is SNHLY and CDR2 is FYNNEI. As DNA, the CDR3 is TGTGCCAGCGCGACAGGGGTCAATGAGCAGTTCTTC. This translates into CASATGVNEQFF.

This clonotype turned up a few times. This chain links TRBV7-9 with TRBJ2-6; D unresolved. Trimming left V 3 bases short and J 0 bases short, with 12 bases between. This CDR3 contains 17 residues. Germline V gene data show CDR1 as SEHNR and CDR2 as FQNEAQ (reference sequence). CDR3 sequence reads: CASSLGSAISGANVLTF. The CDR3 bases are TGTGCCAGCAGCTTGGGATCAGCAATCTCTGGGGCCAACGTCCTGACTTTC.

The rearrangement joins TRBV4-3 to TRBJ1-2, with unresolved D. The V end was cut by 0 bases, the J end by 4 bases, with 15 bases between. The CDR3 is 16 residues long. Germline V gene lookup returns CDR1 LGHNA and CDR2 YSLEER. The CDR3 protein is CASSQDSIGQTYGYTF. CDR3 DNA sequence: TGCGCCAGCAGCCAAGATAGCATCGGCCAAACCTATGGCTACACCTTC.

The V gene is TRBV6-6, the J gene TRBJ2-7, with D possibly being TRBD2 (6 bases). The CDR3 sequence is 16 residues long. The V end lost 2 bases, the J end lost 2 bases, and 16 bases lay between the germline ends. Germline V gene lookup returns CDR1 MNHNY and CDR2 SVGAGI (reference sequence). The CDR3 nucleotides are TGTGCCAGCAGTTACAGTTTGGATATAGCGGCCTACGAGCAGTACTTC. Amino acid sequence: CASSYSLDIAAYEQYF.

The CDR3 is CASLRGLAADTQYF. As DNA, the CDR3 is TGTGCCAGCTTACGTGGCCTGGCCGCGGATACGCAGTATTTT. The chain uses TRBV2 and TRBJ2-3, with D unclear. The CDR3 length is 14 residues. Trimming cost V 8 bases and J 6 bases, with 18 bases left between them. Germline lookup yields CDR1 SNHLY and CDR2 FYNNEI.

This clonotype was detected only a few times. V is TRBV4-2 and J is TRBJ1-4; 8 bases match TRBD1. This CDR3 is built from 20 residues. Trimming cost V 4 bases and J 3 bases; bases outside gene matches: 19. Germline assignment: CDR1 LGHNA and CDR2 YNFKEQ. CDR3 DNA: TGTGCCAGCAGCCCTCGCCTAATTCCCGGGACAGGTCCCTCTAATGAAAAACTGTTTTTT. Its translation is CASSPRLIPGTGPSNEKLFF.

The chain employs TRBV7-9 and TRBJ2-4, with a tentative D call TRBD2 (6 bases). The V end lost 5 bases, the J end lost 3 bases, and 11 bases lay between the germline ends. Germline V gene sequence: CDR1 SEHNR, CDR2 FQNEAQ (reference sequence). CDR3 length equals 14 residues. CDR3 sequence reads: CASSGGAGKNIQYF. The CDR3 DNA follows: TGTGCCAGCAGCGGAGGGGCGGGCAAAAACATTCAGTACTTC.

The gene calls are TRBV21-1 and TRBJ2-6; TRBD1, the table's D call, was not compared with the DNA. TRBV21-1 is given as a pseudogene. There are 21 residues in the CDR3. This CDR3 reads CASSRGPRQGDTLTGANVLTF. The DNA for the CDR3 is TGTGCCAGCAGCAGGGGCCCTAGACAGGGAGACACTTTAACTGGGGCCAACGTCCTGACTTTC.

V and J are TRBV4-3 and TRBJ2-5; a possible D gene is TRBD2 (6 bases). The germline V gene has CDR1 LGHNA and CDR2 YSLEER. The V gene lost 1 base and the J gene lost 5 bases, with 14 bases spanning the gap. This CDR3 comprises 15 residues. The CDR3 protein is CASSQVLAAGETQYF. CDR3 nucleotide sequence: TGCGCCAGCAGCCAAGTATTAGCCGCGGGGGAGACCCAGTACTTC.

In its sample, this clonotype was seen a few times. The CDR3 region is CASSYRGRPYGYTF. The CDR3 bases are TGTGCCAGCAGTTACAGGGGGCGACCCTATGGCTACACCTTC. This chain uses TRBV12-3 or TRBV12-4 with TRBJ1-2; 9 nucleotides agree with TRBD1. The trim removed 4 bases at V and 4 bases at J, leaving 4 bases unmatched. This CDR3 region has 14 residues.

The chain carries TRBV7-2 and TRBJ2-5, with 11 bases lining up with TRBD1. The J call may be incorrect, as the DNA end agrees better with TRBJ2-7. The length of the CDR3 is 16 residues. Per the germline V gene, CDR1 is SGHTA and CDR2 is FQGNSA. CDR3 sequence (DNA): TGTGCCAGCAGCCCGCGGCCGGGACAGGGGGACTACGAGCAGTACTTC. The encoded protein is CASSPRPGQGDYEQYF.

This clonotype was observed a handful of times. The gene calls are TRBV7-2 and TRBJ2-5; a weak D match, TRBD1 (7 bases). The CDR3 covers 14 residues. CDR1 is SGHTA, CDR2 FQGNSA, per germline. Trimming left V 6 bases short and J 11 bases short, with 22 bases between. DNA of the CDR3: TGTGCCAGCAGACGGACCCAGGGGGGCGATGAGCAGTACTTC. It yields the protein CASRRTQGGDEQYF.

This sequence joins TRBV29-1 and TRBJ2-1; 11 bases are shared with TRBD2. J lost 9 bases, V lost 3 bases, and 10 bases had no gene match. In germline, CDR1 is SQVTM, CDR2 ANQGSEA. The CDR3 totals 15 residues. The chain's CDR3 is CSVDVAGGPYSEQFF. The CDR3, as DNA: TGCAGCGTTGATGTAGCGGGAGGGCCATATAGTGAGCAGTTCTTC.

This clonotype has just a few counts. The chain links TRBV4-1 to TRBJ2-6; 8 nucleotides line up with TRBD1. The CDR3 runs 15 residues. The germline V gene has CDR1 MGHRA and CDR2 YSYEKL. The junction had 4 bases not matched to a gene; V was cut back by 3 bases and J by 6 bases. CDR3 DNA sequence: TGCGCCAGCAGCCAGACAGGGGTGCAGGCCAACGTCCTGACTTTC. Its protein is CASSQTGVQANVLTF.

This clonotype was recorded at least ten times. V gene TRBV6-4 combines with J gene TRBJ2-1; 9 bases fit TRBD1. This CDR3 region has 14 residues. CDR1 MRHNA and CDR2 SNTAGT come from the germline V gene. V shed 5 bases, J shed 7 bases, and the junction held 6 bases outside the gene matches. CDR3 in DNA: TGTGCCAGCAGTAAACAGGGGGCGGAAAATGAGCAGTTCTTC. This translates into CASSKQGAENEQFF.

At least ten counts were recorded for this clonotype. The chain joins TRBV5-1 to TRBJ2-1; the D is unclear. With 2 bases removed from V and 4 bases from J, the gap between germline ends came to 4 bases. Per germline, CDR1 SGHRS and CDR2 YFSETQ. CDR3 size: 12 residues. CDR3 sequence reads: CASSFEYNEQFF. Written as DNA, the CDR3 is TGCGCCAGCAGCTTCGAGTACAATGAGCAGTTCTTC.

The CDR3 loop is CASSHGRGRETQYF. The CDR3 DNA reads as TGTGCCAGCAGTCATGGCAGGGGGAGGGAGACCCAGTACTTC. The gene calls are TRBV12-3 or TRBV12-4 and TRBJ2-5; a possible D gene is TRBD1 (7 bases). The CDR3 has 14 amino acids. The ends were cut back, 5 bases at V and 5 bases at J, with 15 bases in the middle.

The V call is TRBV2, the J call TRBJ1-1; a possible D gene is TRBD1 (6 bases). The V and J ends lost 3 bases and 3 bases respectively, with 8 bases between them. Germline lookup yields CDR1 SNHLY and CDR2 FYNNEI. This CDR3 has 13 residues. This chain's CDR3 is CASSDSGDTEAFF. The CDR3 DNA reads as TGTGCCAGCAGTGATTCAGGGGACACTGAAGCTTTCTTT.

CDR3 coding DNA: TGTGCCAGCAGCCCCCCGGGACTAGCGGTCCCGTTACCCTACGAGCAGTACTTC. Translation gives CASSPPGLAVPLPYEQYF. The gene calls are TRBV7-6 and TRBJ2-5, with 11 bases fitting TRBD2. The DNA end lines up better with TRBJ2-7; the J call may be wrong. This CDR3 spans 18 amino acids. From germline, CDR1 is SGHVS and CDR2 FNYEAQ.

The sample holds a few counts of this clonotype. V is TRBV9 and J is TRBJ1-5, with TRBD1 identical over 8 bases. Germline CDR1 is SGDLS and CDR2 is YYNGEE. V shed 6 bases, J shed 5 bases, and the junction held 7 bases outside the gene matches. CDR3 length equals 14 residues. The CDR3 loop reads CASNRGAHDQPQHF. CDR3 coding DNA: TGTGCCAGCAACAGGGGGGCGCATGATCAGCCCCAGCATTTT.

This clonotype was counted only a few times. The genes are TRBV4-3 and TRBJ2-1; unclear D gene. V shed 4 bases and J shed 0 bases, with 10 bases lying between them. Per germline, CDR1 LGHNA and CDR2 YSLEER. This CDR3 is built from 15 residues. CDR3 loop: CASSPRLISYNEQFF. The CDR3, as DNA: TGCGCCAGCAGCCCCCGACTCATCTCCTACAATGAGCAGTTCTTC.

The CDR3 loop is CASSLAPGTNEKLFF. CDR3 in DNA: TGCGCCAGCAGCTTGGCCCCAGGAACTAATGAAAAACTGTTTTTT. The chain couples TRBV5-1 to TRBJ1-4; D unclear. The CDR3 totals 15 residues. The V gene lost 0 bases and the J gene lost 1 base, with 7 bases spanning the gap. Germline V gives CDR1 SGHRS, CDR2 YFSETQ.